This T cell receptor (beta chain) was sequenced in a study of cytomegalovirus exposure and HLA in healthy donors. Per the germline V gene, CDR1 is SEHNR and CDR2 is FQNEAQ (reference sequence). The CDR3 has 11 amino acids. General study findings and limits: TCR beta chains numbering under 200 were designated cytomegalovirus-associated.

With 60 Vbeta and 13 Jbeta primers, the PCR was carried out. Measured with immunoSEQ multiplex PCR; TCRdb has only the in-frame clones, and not every one. The sample records more than 200,000 clones, 82% being singletons. For this clone: The antigen is unknown. The junction differs from germline at one of its ends, possibly a read error.

The sequence derives from a middle-aged man in good health and CMV-seropositive. Sequenced input: PBMCs. This chain connects TRBV7-9 to TRBJ1-1; D gene unclear. CDR3 bases: TGTGCCAGCAGCTTAGATTCTGAGGCTTTCTTT. Protein product: CASSLDSEAFF.